Below, one TCR beta chain is given with its context. Its specific antigen is unknown. No per-base quality is available; no much larger clone lies one base away. Sorted unstimulated T cells and proliferating T cells recovered from mixed lymphocyte reactions were subjected to TCRbeta CDR3 sequencing. Fresh whole blood from over eight HLA-typed healthy donors served as the source for isolating PBMCs. The data were obtained in a study of siplizumab effects on memory and regulatory T cells (dated by TCRdb to about 2019). With respect to the entire study: The study examined how the anti-CD2 antibody siplizumab affects alloreactive T-cell subsets in allogeneic mixed lymphocyte reactions built from human PBMCs.

From cysteine to phenylalanine, the CDR3 is 16 amino acids long. Only the CDR3 DNA is retained, 48 bases long and in frame from the first base. Relative to germline, V is missing 4 bases and J is missing 0 bases, with 3 bases of the junction outside any gene match. The germline V gene encodes CDR1 SGHVS and CDR2 FQNEAQ. What the authors observed across the whole study: In reactions with siplizumab, an average of 68.8% of mappable alloreactive CD4+ clones were Treg-derived, compared with approximately 29% in control reactions. Siplizumab significantly reduced the cumulative frequency of alloreactive sequences traceable to unstimulated CD4+ memory T cells. For roughly 75-95% of proliferating CD4+ or CD8+ clones, no naive or memory phenotype could be assigned. Because sequences below about 10^-5 frequency were poorly captured, only a minor fraction of alloreactive clones could be mapped to unstimulated subsets. Unstimulated naive T cells appeared more diverse than memory T cells, and naive cells seemed to contribute substantially to the alloresponse. No functional confirmation was obtained for the suppressive function of proliferating Tregs from siplizumab cultures.

The library was built by means of the immunoSEQ multiplex PCR assay. Each sample had some 94,000 TCR templates assayed by the deep sequencing platform. Genomic DNA extracted from sorted T cells was the material used for TCRbeta CDR3 sequencing. The authors' pipeline ran thus. The R programming language was used for clonal analysis of the TCRbeta CDR3 data. Alloreactive CD4+ and CD8+ clones were defined by comparing unstimulated samples with post-reaction CFSE-low samples. Regulatory or non-regulatory origin of alloreactive CD4+ clones was assigned by matching sequences to the sorted unstimulated Treg and non-Treg repertoires. Held by TCRdb, this immuneACCESS table contains in-frame sequences only and omits some clones. Under half of the omission traces to an unresolved V gene where checked; the cause of the rest is unknown. That table furnishes V, J and clone size, whereas the DNA furnished D and trimming. For this sample the table gives approximately 48,000 clones, of which over 90% were detected only once. The biggest ten clones account for 15% to 20% of the sample.

The receptor chain draws on TRBV7-8 and TRBJ2-1; a stretch of 10 junction bases matches TRBD2. The specimen was CD8+ T cells sorted from blood. This receptor was obtained from a human donor in good health. For the CDR3, the sequence is CASSSVAGGSYNEQFF. The nucleotides read TGTGCCAGCAGCTCCGTAGCGGGAGGCTCCTACAATGAGCAGTTCTTC.